The 31 T cell receptor beta chains presented below share a single source sample, sequenced in a study of shared clonotypes between healthy human individuals. Profiled with immunoSEQ multiplex PCR; TCRdb holds only in-frame clones, not every one. Of about 2.5 million clones listed, around 90% were seen once; the top ten hold roughly 0.34%. Sequenced material: naive CD4+ T cells from PBMCs. As to subset: CD45RA+ positively selected. These receptors came from a man in his late teens or twenties in good health. Some clones in this sample may be carry-over from other donors' samples.

The J gene is TRBJ2-3, the V gene TRBV4-3, with D possibly TRBD1 on 6 matching bases. CDR3 length equals 17 residues. Germline loops: CDR1 LGHNA, CDR2 YSLEER. Trimming removed 0 bases from V and 2 bases from J, with 15 bases in between. The CDR3 DNA is TGCGCCAGCAGCCAAGATCCCAGGGGAATCTCCACAGATACGCAGTATTTT. Amino acid sequence: CASSQDPRGISTDTQYF.

The CDR3 bases are TGTGCCAGCAGTTACTCGTCCGGAACGGAATACAATGAGCAGTTCTTC. Amino acids: CASSYSSGTEYNEQFF. This sequence joins TRBV6-5 and TRBJ2-1; D remains ambiguous. Germline V gene lookup returns CDR1 MNHEY and CDR2 SVGAGI. Trimming took off 0 bases at V and 4 bases at J, with 13 bases between the two ends. The CDR3 extends over 16 amino acids.

This clone was seen just once. This specimen includes other DNA sequences encoding the same CDR3. V usage is TRBV18 and J usage is TRBJ1-2; D is possibly TRBD1 (6 bases). The CDR3 spans 13 residues. Germline loops: CDR1 KGHSH, CDR2 LQKENI. Trimming shortened V by 4 bases and J by 2 bases, and 8 bases separated the two germline ends. DNA for the CDR3: TGTGCCAGCTCACAGGGACAAAACTATGGCTACACCTTC. It specifies CASSQGQNYGYTF.

V is TRBV28 and J is TRBJ2-5; 8 positions match TRBD1. From germline, CDR1 is MDHEN and CDR2 SYDVKM. This CDR3 is built from 14 residues. V shed 3 bases, J shed 5 bases, and the junction held 5 bases outside the gene matches. This CDR3 reads CASSFAGGGETQYF. CDR3 nucleotides: TGTGCCAGCAGTTTTGCAGGGGGCGGGGAGACCCAGTACTTC.

CDR3 amino acids: CASSLWTGHNEQFF. The CDR3, as DNA: TGTGCCAGCAGCCTATGGACAGGGCACAATGAGCAGTTCTTC. V gene TRBV7-8 combines with J gene TRBJ2-1, with 8 bases aligning to TRBD1. CDR1 and CDR2 from the germline V gene are SGHVS and FQNEAQ. The CDR3 spans 14 residues. Trimming cost V 5 bases and J 5 bases; bases outside gene matches: 5.

This clone was seen once. This chain connects TRBV19 to TRBJ1-2, with a possible D match to TRBD1 (5 bases). The V gene lost 8 bases and the J gene lost 6 bases, with 22 bases spanning the gap. From germline, CDR1 is LNHDA and CDR2 SQIVND (reference sequence). CDR3 size: 15 residues. CDR3 amino acids: CASSTGQGMWDGYTF. CDR3 DNA sequence: TGTGCCAGTTCCACCGGGCAGGGAATGTGGGATGGCTACACCTTC.

This chain connects TRBV30 to TRBJ1-5, with D tentatively TRBD1 (6 bases). V was clipped by 2 bases and J by 7 bases, with 12 bases between them. There are 13 residues in the CDR3. Germline V gene data show CDR1 as GTSNPN and CDR2 as SVGIG (reference sequence). The CDR3 is CAWSRTDGQPQHF. For the CDR3, the DNA is TGTGCCTGGAGTAGGACAGACGGCCAGCCCCAGCATTTT. Filled out from reference TRBV30 and TRBJ1-5, the complete variable domain reads SQTIHQWPATLVQPVGSPLSLECTVEGTSNPNLYWYRQAAGRGLQLLFYSVGIGQISSEVPQNLSASRPQDRQFILSSKKLLLSDSGFYLCAWSRTDGQPQHFGDGTRLSIL.

The chain is built from TRBV27 and TRBJ2-7, with TRBD1 identical over 9 bases. Germline lookup yields CDR1 MNHEY and CDR2 SMNVEV (reference sequence). The CDR3 is 14 residues long. V shed 1 base, J shed 9 bases, and the junction held 7 bases outside the gene matches. The CDR3 sequence is CASSLLGTGKLQYF. The CDR3, as DNA: TGTGCCAGCAGTTTATTAGGGACAGGGAAATTGCAGTACTTC.

V usage is TRBV18 and J usage is TRBJ1-5, with a tentative D call TRBD1 (5 bases). The CDR3 is 13 residues long. Deletions cut 9 bases from V and 4 bases from J, with 13 bases between. Germline CDR1 is KGHSH and CDR2 is LQKENI. The CDR3 loop reads CASSGGMNQPQHF. The CDR3 DNA sequence: TGTGCCAGTTCGGGGGGTATGAATCAGCCCCAGCATTTT. The variable domain in full, completed from reference TRBV18 and TRBJ1-5, reads NAGVMQNPRHLVRRRGQEARLRCSPMKGHSHVYWYRQLPEEGLKFMVYLQKENIIDESGMPKERFSAEFPKEGPSILRIQQVVRGDSAAYFCASSGGMNQPQHFGDGTRLSIL.

The genes are TRBV7-3 and TRBJ1-2; 7 bases are a match to TRBD1. The junction had 14 bases not matched to a gene; V was cut back by 6 bases and J by 7 bases. This CDR3 is 15 amino acids long. CDR1 is SGHTA, CDR2 FQGTGA, per germline. DNA of the CDR3: TGTGCCAGCAGTCGCCGGGACAGCGCTCTCCCTGGCTACACCTTC. Amino acid sequence: CASSRRDSALPGYTF. The whole variable domain, filled in from reference TRBV7-3 and TRBJ1-2, reads GAGVSQTPSNKVTEKGKYVELRCDPISGHTALYWYRQSLGQGPEFLIYFQGTGAADDSGLPNDRFFAVRPEGSVSTLKIQRTERGDSAVYLCASSRRDSALPGYTFGSGTRLTVV.

This CDR3 reads CASSLEPGAGNTIYF. The CDR3 DNA follows: TGCGCCAGCAGCTTGGAACCGGGGGCAGGAAACACCATATATTTT. This chain connects TRBV5-1 to TRBJ1-3, with D perhaps matching TRBD1 (6 bases). The CDR3 sequence is 15 residues long. CDR1 and CDR2 (germline): SGHRS, YFSETQ. V lost 0 bases to trimming and J lost 4 bases, with 11 bases between them.

The chain carries TRBV5-1 and TRBJ2-1; D is perhaps TRBD1 (6 bases). This CDR3 has 16 amino acids. Germline lookup yields CDR1 SGHRS and CDR2 YFSETQ. Trimming took off 0 bases at V and 4 bases at J, with 14 bases between the two ends. The CDR3 region has the DNA TGCGCCAGCAGCTTGGTATCAGGGGCAACTTACAATGAGCAGTTCTTC. Protein: CASSLVSGATYNEQFF.

J is TRBJ2-7 and V is TRBV6-5; 9 nucleotides align to TRBD2. The length of the CDR3 is 14 residues. V lost 8 bases to trimming and J lost 2 bases; unmatched junction nucleotides: 7. Germline values: CDR1 MNHEY, CDR2 SVGAGI. This chain's CDR3 is CASYGGRATYEQYF. The CDR3 coding sequence is TGTGCCAGCTATGGCGGGAGGGCTACCTACGAGCAGTACTTC.

A single count supports this clone. The J gene is TRBJ2-1, the V gene TRBV11-3, with 9 bases identical to TRBD2. CDR3 size: 15 residues. Germline values: CDR1 SGHNT, CDR2 YENEEA. V shed 5 bases and J 7 bases; nucleotides not matched to a gene: 9. CDR3 nucleotide sequence: TGTGCCAGCAGCCCCGGTGTAGCGGGAGCAAATGAGCAGTTCTTC. Its translation is CASSPGVAGANEQFF.

This clone was seen a single time. The V call is TRBV27, the J call TRBJ1-2, with D maybe TRBD1 (6 bases). The V end was cut by 6 bases, the J end by 0 bases, with 14 bases between. CDR3 size: 15 residues. Germline CDR1 reads MNHEY; CDR2 reads SMNVEV (reference sequence). DNA for the CDR3: TGTGCCAGCAGGTTGGACAGATATACTAACTATGGCTACACCTTC. It is translated as CASRLDRYTNYGYTF.

The chain is built from TRBV10-2 and TRBJ2-7; TRBD2 matches 14 bases. Trimming took 10 bases from V and 5 from J; bases not matched to a gene: 16. In germline, CDR1 is WSHSY, CDR2 SAAADI. The length of the CDR3 is 17 residues. CDR3 coding DNA: TGCGCCACGTACGGGACTAGCGGGGGCCGGGGGGTGAACGAGCAGTACTTC. As protein: CATYGTSGGRGVNEQYF.

The V and J genes are TRBV5-1 and TRBJ1-2, with unresolved D. The CDR3 is 12 amino acids. Germline V lookup: CDR1 SGHRS, CDR2 YFSETQ. The V end was cut by 4 bases, the J end by 8 bases, with 12 bases between. The CDR3 loop is CASSEDGRGYTF. The CDR3 nucleotides are TGCGCCAGCAGCGAAGACGGTAGAGGCTACACCTTC.

The V gene is TRBV10-3, the J gene TRBJ2-1; 9 nucleotides line up with TRBD1. The trim removed 6 bases at V and 9 bases at J, leaving 12 bases unmatched. This CDR3 has 15 amino acids. Germline V gene data show CDR1 as ENHRY and CDR2 as SYGVKD. In nucleotides, the CDR3 is TGTGCCATCAGCACGACCGGGACAGGGACGGGTGAGCAGTTCTTC. Encoded protein: CAISTTGTGTGEQFF.

Comment on this clone: Other nucleotide sequences in the sample specify the same CDR3. This chain uses TRBV28 with TRBJ1-1, with D perhaps matching TRBD1 (6 bases). The CDR3 length is 15 residues. In germline, CDR1 is MDHEN, CDR2 SYDVKM. Trimming removed 3 bases from V and 2 bases from J, with 13 bases in between. CDR3 amino acids: CASSLAGQRNTEAFF. CDR3 nucleotide sequence: TGTGCCAGCAGTTTGGCCGGACAGCGCAACACTGAAGCTTTCTTT. Drawing the rest from reference TRBV28 and TRBJ1-1, the complete variable domain is DVKVTQSSRYLVKRTGEKVFLECVQDMDHENMFWYRQDPGLGLRLIYFSYDVKMKEKGDIPEGYSVSREKKERFSLILESASTNQTSMYLCASSLAGQRNTEAFFGQGTRLTVV.

V and J are TRBV9 and TRBJ2-7; D possibly corresponds to TRBD1 (6 bases). The CDR3 is 14 amino acids. V lost 4 bases and J lost 2, with 13 bases in between. Germline V lookup: CDR1 SGDLS, CDR2 YYNGEE. CDR3 in amino acids: CASSTDPGAYEQYF. The CDR3 DNA reads TGTGCCAGCAGCACGGACCCAGGGGCCTACGAGCAGTACTTC.

The chain links TRBV9 to TRBJ1-1; 7 nucleotides match TRBD1. CDR1 SGDLS and CDR2 YYNGEE come from the germline V gene. The ends lost 4 bases at V and 4 bases at J; junction bases unmatched: 4. CDR3 length equals 13 residues. CDR3 sequence (DNA): TGTGCCAGCAGCACGACAGGGAGCACTGAAGCTTTCTTT. Amino acid sequence: CASSTTGSTEAFF.

V is TRBV6-6 and J is TRBJ2-7; D is uncertain. Deletions cut 6 bases from V and 0 bases from J, with 18 bases between. Germline-derived CDR1 and CDR2 are MNHNY and SVGAGI (reference sequence). The CDR3 is made up of 16 amino acids. CDR3 residues: CASSPTGGSSSYEQYF. CDR3 in DNA: TGTGCCAGCAGCCCTACGGGCGGATCTTCCTCCTACGAGCAGTACTTC.

This clone occurred once. The rearrangement links TRBV9 to TRBJ1-2; D gene uncertain. This CDR3 is built from 13 residues. The V end lost 3 bases, the J end lost 4 bases, and 10 bases lay between the germline ends. Looked up from germline, CDR1 is SGDLS and CDR2 is YYNGEE. The CDR3 nucleotides are TGTGCCAGCAGCGCCGGGCCGATCTATGGCTACACCTTC. Its protein is CASSAGPIYGYTF.

The genes are TRBV18 and TRBJ2-3, with D maybe TRBD2 (5 bases). Trimming removed 3 bases from V and 0 bases from J, with 10 bases in between. This CDR3 spans 15 amino acids. Germline V CDR1 and CDR2: KGHSH, LQKENI. For the CDR3, the DNA is TGTGCCAGCTCACCGGTGACTACAAGCACAGATACGCAGTATTTT. Its translation is CASSPVTTSTDTQYF.

This sequence joins TRBV6-5 and TRBJ2-1, with TRBD1 matching over 10 bases. Per germline, CDR1 MNHEY and CDR2 SVGAGI. The V gene end was trimmed by 9 bases and the J gene end by 9 bases; junction bases not matched to a gene: 8. This CDR3 has 13 amino acids. CDR3 DNA: TGTGCCAGTCGGGGACAGGGGATAGGTGAGCAGTTCTTC. This sequence encodes CASRGQGIGEQFF.

This rearrangement joins TRBV23-1 to TRBJ2-5, with 7 bases that match TRBD1. TRBV23-1 is recorded as an ORF, its role being uncertain. The CDR3 contains 19 residues. J lost 3 bases, V lost 0 bases, and 16 bases had no gene match. CDR3 protein: CASSQSGGYTSSPKETQYF. The CDR3 DNA reads as TGCGCCAGCAGTCAATCAGGGGGCTACACGTCCTCCCCCAAAGAGACCCAGTACTTC.

The gene calls are TRBV5-8 and TRBJ2-7; TRBD1 is a possible D gene (5 bases). The CDR3 consists of 11 residues. Trimming removed 4 bases at V and 12 bases at J, with 14 bases between. The germline CDR1 and CDR2 sequences are SGHTS and YDEGEE. The CDR3: CASSPRAVRYF. In DNA, the CDR3 is TGTGCCAGCAGCCCCAGGGCAGTTCGGTACTTC. The variable domain in full, with the rest retrieved from reference TRBV5-8 and TRBJ2-7, is EAGVTQSPTHLIKTRGQQATLRCSPISGHTSVYWYQQALGLGLQFLLWYDEGEERNRGNFPPRFSGRQFPNYSSELNVNALELEDSALYLCASSPRAVRYFGPGTRLTVT.

Concerning this clone itself: Within the sample, other DNA sequences also encode this same CDR3. The rearrangement uses TRBV7-9 and TRBJ1-1; D not resolved. Germline assignment: CDR1 SEHNR and CDR2 FQNEAQ (reference sequence). Trimming took off 5 bases at V and 5 bases at J, with 9 bases between the two ends. The CDR3 loop spans 12 amino acids. The CDR3 here is CASSPGRTEAFF. CDR3 DNA: TGTGCCAGCAGCCCCGGAAGGACTGAAGCTTTCTTT.

The rearrangement uses TRBV25-1 and TRBJ2-3, with D unresolved. Trimming pared 3 bases from V and 0 bases from J, leaving 7 bases between. The germline V gene has CDR1 MGHDK and CDR2 SYGVNS. This CDR3 spans 14 amino acids. The CDR3 loop is CASSDFSSTDTQYF. In DNA, the CDR3 is TGTGCCAGCAGTGATTTTAGCAGCACAGATACGCAGTATTTT.

The V gene is TRBV6-4, the J gene TRBJ2-7; no firm D call. Trimming took off 8 bases at V and 2 bases at J, with 19 bases between the two ends. CDR3 length: 15 residues. Germline CDR1 MRHNA, CDR2 SNTAGT. The CDR3 reads CASFRLPQGTYEQYF. CDR3 nucleotides: TGTGCCAGCTTCAGACTCCCTCAAGGGACCTACGAGCAGTACTTC.

DNA of the CDR3: TGCGCCAGCAGCTCGCCGGACAGGGGGCCAGAGACCCAGTACTTC. Translation gives CASSSPDRGPETQYF. The gene calls are TRBV5-1 and TRBJ2-5; TRBD1 matches 11 bases. V lost 3 bases and J lost 4; bases outside the gene matches: 5. The length of the CDR3 is 15 residues. Germline V lookup: CDR1 SGHRS, CDR2 YFSETQ.